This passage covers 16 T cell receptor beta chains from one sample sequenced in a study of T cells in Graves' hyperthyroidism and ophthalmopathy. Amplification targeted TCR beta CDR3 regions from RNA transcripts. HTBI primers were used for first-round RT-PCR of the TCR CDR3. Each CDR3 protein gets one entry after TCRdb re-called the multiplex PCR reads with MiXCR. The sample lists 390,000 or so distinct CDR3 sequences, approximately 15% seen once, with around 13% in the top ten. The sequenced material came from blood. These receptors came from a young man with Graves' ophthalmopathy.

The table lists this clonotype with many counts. CDR3 in DNA: TGTGCCAGCAGTCCACACAGGGTCATCCTATCACCCCTCCACTTT. Protein product: CASSPHRVILSPLHF. V and J are TRBV12-3 or TRBV12-4 and TRBJ1-6, with D maybe TRBD1 (6 bases). This CDR3 is built from 15 residues. The V end was cut by 5 bases, the J end by 10 bases, with 18 bases between.

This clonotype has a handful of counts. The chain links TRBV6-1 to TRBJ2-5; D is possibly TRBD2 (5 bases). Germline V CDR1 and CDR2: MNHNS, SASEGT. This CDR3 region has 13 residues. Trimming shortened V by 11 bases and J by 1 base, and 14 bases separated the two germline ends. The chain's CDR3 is CAGFRTLQETQYF. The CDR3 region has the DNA TGTGCCGGCTTTAGGACTCTCCAAGAGACCCAGTACTTC.

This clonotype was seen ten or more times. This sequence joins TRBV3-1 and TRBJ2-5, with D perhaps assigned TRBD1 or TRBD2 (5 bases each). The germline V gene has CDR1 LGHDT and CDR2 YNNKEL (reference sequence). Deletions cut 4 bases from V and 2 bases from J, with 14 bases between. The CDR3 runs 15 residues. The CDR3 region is CASSPNWGLQETQYF. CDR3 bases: TGTGCCAGCAGCCCTAACTGGGGGTTACAAGAGACCCAGTACTTC.

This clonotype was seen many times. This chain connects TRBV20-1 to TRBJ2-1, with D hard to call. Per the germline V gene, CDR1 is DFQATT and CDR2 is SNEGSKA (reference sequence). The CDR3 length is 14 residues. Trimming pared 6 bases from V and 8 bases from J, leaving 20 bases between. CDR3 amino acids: CSAPPGPDRDEQFF. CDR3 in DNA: TGCAGTGCCCCCCCGGGCCCTGATCGGGATGAGCAGTTCTTC.

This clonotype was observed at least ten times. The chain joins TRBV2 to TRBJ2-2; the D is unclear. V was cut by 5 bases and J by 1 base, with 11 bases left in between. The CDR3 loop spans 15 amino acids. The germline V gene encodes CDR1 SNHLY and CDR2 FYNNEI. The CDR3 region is CASSYVPGNTGELFF. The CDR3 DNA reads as TGTGCCAGCAGTTACGTACCGGGGAACACCGGGGAGCTGTTTTTT.

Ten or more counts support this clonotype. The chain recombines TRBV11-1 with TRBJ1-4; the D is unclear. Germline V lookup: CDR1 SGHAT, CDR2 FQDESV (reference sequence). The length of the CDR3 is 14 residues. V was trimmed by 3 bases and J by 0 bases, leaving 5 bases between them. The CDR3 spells CASSFGATNEKLFF. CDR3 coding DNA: TGTGCCAGCAGCTTCGGGGCAACTAATGAAAAACTGTTTTTT. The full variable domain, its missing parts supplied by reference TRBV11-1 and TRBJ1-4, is EAEVAQSPRYKITEKSQAVAFWCDPISGHATLYWYRQILGQGPELLVQFQDESVVDDSQLPKDRFSAERLKGVDSTLKIQPAELGDSAMYLCASSFGATNEKLFFGSGTQLSVL.

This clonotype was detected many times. DNA of the CDR3: TGTGCCAGTAGACCGGGACAGGGGATCGCAGATACGCAGTATTTT. Translation: CASRPGQGIADTQYF. The V and J genes are TRBV19 and TRBJ2-3; 10 bases are a match to TRBD1. J gave up 4 bases and V 6 bases, and 7 bases lay outside the gene matches. The germline V gene has CDR1 LNHDA and CDR2 SQIVND (reference sequence). The CDR3 covers 15 residues.

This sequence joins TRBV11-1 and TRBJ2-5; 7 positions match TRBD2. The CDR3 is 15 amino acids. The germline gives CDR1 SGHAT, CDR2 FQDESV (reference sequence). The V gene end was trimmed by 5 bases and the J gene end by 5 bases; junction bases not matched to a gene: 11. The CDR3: CASSPGRAGVETQYF. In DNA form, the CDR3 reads TGTGCCAGCAGCCCGGGGAGGGCGGGAGTGGAGACCCAGTACTTC.

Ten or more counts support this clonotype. CDR3 nucleotides: TGTGCCAGCAGTTACTCAGGGACTAGCGGCTCCTACGAGCAGTACTTC. Amino acid sequence: CASSYSGTSGSYEQYF. The chain employs TRBV6-6 and TRBJ2-7, with TRBD2 identical over 11 bases. Germline trimming cut 0 bases from V and 0 bases from J; bases unmatched to any gene: 1. This CDR3 region has 16 residues. Per the germline V gene, CDR1 is MNHNY and CDR2 is SVGAGI (reference sequence).

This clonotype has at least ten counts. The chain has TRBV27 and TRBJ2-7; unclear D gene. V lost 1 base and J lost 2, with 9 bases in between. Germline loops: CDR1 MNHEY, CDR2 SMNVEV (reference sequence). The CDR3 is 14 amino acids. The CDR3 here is CASSLFDSAYEQYF. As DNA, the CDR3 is TGTGCCAGCAGTTTATTCGACTCGGCCTACGAGCAGTACTTC.

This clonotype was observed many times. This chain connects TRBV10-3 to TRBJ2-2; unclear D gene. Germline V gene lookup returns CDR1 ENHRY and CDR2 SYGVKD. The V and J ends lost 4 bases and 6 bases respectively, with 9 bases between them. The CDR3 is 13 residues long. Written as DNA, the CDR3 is TGTGCCATCAGTGTTGACTCACCCGGGGAGCTGTTTTTT. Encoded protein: CAISVDSPGELFF.

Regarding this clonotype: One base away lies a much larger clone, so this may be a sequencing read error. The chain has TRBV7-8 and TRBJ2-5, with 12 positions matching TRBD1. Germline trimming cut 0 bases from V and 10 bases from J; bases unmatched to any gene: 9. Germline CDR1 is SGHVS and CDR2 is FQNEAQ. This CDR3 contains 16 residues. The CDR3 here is CASSLAGTGGWGIQYF. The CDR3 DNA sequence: TGTGCCAGCAGCTTAGCGGGGACAGGGGGCTGGGGGATCCAGTACTTC.

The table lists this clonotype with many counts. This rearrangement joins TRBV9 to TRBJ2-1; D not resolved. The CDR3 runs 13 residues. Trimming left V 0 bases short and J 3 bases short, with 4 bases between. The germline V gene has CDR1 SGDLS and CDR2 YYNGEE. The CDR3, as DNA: TGTGCCAGCAGCGTAGACCTCTACAATGAGCAGTTCTTC. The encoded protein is CASSVDLYNEQFF.

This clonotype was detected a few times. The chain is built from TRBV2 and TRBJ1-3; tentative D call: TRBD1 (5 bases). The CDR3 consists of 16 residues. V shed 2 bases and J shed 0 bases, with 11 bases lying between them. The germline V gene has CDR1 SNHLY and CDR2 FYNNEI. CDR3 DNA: TGTGCCAGCAGTGAACGAGGGGCCTTCTCTGGAAACACCATATATTTT. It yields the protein CASSERGAFSGNTIYF.

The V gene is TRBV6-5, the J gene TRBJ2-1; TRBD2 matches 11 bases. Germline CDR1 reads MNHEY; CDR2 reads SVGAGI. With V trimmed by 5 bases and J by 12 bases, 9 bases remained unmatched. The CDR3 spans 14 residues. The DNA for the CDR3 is TGTGCCAGCAGTCACTTCGGGACTAGCGGTACGCAGTTCTTC. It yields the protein CASSHFGTSGTQFF.

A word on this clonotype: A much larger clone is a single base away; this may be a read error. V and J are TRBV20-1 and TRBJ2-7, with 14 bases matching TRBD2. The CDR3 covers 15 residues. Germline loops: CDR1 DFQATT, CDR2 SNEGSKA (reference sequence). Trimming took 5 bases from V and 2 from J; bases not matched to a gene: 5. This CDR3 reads CSADRLAGGAYEQYF. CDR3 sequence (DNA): TGCAGTGCTGACAGACTAGCGGGAGGGGCCTACGAGCAGTACTTC.